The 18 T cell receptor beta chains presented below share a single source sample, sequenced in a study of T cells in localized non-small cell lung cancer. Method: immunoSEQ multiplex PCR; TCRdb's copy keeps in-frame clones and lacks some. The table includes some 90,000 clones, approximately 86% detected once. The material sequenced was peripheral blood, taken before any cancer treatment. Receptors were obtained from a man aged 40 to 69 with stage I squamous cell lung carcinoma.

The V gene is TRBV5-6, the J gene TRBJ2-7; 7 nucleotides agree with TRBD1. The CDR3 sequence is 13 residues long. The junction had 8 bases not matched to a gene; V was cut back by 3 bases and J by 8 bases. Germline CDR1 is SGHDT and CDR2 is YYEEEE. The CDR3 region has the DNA TGTGCCAGCAGCTCGGGACAGACAACGAAGCAGTACTTC. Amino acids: CASSSGQTTKQYF.

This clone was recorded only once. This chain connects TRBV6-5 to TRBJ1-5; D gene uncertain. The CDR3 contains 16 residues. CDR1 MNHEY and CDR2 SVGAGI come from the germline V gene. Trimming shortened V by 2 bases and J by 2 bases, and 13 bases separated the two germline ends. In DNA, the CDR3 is TGTGCCAGCAGTTACATCACCGCGGGCGGCAATCAGCCCCAGCATTTT. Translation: CASSYITAGGNQPQHF.

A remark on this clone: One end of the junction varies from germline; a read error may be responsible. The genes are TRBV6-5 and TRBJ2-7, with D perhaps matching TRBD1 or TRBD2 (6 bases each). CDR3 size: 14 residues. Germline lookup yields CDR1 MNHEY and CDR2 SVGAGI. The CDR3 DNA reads TGTGTCAGCAGTTACCGCATAAGGGGGGACGAGCAGTACTTC. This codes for CVSSYRIRGDEQYF.

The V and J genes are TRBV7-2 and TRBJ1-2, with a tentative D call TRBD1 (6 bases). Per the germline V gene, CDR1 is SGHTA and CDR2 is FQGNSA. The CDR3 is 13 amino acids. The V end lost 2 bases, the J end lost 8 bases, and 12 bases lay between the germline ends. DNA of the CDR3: TGTGCCAGCAGCTTAACGGGGGCGAGGGGCTACACCTTC. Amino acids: CASSLTGARGYTF.

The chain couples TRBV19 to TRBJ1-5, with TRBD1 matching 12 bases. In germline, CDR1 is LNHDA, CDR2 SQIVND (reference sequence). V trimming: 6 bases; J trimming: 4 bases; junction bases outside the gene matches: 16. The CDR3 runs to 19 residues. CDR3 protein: CASRAVRDRGPRWNQPQHF. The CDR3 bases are TGTGCCAGTAGGGCCGTACGGGACAGGGGGCCCCGATGGAATCAGCCCCAGCATTTT.

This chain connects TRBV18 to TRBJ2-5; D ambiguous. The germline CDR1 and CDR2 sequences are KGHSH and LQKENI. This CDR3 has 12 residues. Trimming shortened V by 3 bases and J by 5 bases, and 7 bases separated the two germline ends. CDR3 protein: CASSPARETQYF. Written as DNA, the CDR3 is TGTGCCAGCTCACCTGCGAGGGAGACCCAGTACTTC.

CDR3 DNA sequence: TGTGCCAGCAGCTTACCGGGGCAGGAGACCCAGTACTTC. Its translation: CASSLPGQETQYF. The rearrangement joins TRBV11-1 to TRBJ2-5; D may match TRBD1 or TRBD2 (5 bases each). The CDR3 extends over 13 amino acids. The germline V gene encodes CDR1 SGHAT and CDR2 FQDESV (reference sequence). V lost 2 bases and J lost 5, with 9 bases in between. Full variable domain (missing parts from reference TRBV11-1 and TRBJ2-5): EAEVAQSPRYKITEKSQAVAFWCDPISGHATLYWYRQILGQGPELLVQFQDESVVDDSQLPKDRFSAERLKGVDSTLKIQPAELGDSAMYLCASSLPGQETQYFGPGTRLLVL.

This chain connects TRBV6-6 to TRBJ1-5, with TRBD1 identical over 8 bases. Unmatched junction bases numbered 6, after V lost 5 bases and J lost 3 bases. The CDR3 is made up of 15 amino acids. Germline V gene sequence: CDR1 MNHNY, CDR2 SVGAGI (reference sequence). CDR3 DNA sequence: TGTGCCAGCAGTAGATCGGACAGGGACAATCAGCCCCAGCATTTT. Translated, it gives CASSRSDRDNQPQHF.

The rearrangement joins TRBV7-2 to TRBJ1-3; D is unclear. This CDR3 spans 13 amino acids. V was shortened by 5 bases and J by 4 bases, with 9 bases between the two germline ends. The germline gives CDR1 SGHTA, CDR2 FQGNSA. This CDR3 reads CASSQWEGNTIYF. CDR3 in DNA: TGTGCCAGCAGCCAGTGGGAAGGAAACACCATATATTTT.

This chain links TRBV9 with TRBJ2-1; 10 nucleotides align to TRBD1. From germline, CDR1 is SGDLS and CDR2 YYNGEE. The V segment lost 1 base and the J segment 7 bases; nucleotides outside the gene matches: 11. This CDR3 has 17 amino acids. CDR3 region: CASSVYIGTGAMNEQFF. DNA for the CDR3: TGTGCCAGCAGCGTATACATTGGGACAGGGGCTATGAATGAGCAGTTCTTC.

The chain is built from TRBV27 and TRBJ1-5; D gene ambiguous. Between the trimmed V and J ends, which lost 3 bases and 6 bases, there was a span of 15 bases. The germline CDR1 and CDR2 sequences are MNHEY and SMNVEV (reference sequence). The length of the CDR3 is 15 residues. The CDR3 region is CASSLNWAVAQPQHF. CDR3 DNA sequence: TGTGCCAGCAGTTTGAATTGGGCGGTGGCTCAGCCCCAGCATTTT.

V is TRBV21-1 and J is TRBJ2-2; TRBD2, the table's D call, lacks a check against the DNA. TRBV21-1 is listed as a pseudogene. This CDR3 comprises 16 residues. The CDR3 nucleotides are TGTGCCAGCAGCGACCCGGGGGGGTCGGGCACCGGGGAGCTGTTTTTT. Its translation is CASSDPGGSGTGELFF.

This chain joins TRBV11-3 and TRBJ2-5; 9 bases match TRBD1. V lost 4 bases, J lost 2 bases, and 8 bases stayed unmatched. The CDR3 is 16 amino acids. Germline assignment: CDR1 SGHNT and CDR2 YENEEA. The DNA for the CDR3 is TGTGCCAGCAGCTATCAAGCCGGGACAGGGCAAGAGACCCAGTACTTC. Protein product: CASSYQAGTGQETQYF.

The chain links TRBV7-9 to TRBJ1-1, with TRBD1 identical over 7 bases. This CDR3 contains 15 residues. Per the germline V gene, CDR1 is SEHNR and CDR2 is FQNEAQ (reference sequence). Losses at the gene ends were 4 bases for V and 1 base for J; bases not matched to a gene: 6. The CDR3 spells CASSSGGIANTEAFF. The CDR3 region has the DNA TGTGCCAGCAGCTCAGGGGGGATCGCGAACACTGAAGCTTTCTTT.

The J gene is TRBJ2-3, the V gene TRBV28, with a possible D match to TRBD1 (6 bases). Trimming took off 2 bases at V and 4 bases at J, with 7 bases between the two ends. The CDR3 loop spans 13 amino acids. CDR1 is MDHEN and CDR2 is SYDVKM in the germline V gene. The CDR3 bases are TGTGCCAGCAGTTTACAGGGGCCAGATACGCAGTATTTT. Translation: CASSLQGPDTQYF.

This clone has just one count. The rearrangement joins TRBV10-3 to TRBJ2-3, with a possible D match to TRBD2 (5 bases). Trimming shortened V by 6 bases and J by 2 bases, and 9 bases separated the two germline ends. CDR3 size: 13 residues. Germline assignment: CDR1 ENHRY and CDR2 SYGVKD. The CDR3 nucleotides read TGTGCCATCAGAGGACTCGACACAGATACGCAGTATTTT. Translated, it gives CAIRGLDTDTQYF.

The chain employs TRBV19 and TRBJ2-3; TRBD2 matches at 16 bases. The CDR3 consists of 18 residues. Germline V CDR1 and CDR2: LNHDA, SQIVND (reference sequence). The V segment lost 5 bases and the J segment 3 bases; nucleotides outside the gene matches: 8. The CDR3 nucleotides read TGTGCCAGTAGTCCGGGACTAGCGGGGGGGCCCTTGACAGATACGCAGTATTTT. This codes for CASSPGLAGGPLTDTQYF.

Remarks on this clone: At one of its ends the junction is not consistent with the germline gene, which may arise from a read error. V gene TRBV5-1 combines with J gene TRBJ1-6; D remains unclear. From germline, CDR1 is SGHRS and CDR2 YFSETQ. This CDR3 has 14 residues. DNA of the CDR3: TGCGCCAGCAGCCCGCATGACCCTCGTTCAGCCCTCCACTTT. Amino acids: CASSPHDPRSALHF.